Here is one T cell receptor (beta chain) with its context. Donors in Cohort 3 who had recovered were those with two negative PCRs, healthcare professional clearance, or resolution of their symptoms. These data come from a study of blood T cell repertoires in COVID-19. Study-level background: The samples span acute and convalescent COVID-19 from the United States, Italy and Spain.

The method was immunoSEQ multiplex PCR; TCRdb's version includes in-frame clones alone and lacks a portion of them. Seen here are roughly 330,000 clones, approximately 84% observed once, and the top ten hold around 9.3%. Sequencing input: PBMCs or T cells enriched from blood (not recorded which). The clonotype comes from a woman between 18 and 29 years old who had recovered from COVID-19.

The CDR3 nucleotides are TGCGCCAGCAGCCCGGGGGACCGGACGGGCTATGGCTACACCTTC. It encodes CASSPGDRTGYGYTF. The chain employs TRBV5-1 and TRBJ1-2; a weak D match, TRBD1 (5 bases). V was clipped by 4 bases and J by 4 bases, with 17 bases between them. The CDR3 totals 15 residues. CDR1 and CDR2 (germline): SGHRS, YFSETQ.